The 14 T cell receptor beta chains listed next were all sequenced from one sample in a study of T cell repertoires in cytomegalovirus infection. TCRdb reprocessed the reads with MiXCR, giving one entry per CDR3 protein. This sample carries approximately 170,000 distinct CDR3 sequences, around 15% of them seen once, and the ten largest clones take 25% to 30%. Sequenced: PBMCs. The source is a human donor in good health (CMV status not recorded). Some clones in this sample may be carry-over from other donors' samples.

This clonotype occurred a few times. The chain has TRBV20-1 and TRBJ1-2, with a tentative D call TRBD1 (6 bases). CDR1 DFQATT and CDR2 SNEGSKA come from the germline V gene (reference sequence). Trimming took off 5 bases at V and 4 bases at J, with 14 bases between the two ends. The CDR3 sequence is 13 residues long. CDR3 DNA: TGCAGTGCTCCGACGGGGGCGGGCTATGGCTACACCTTC. Its protein is CSAPTGAGYGYTF.

V is TRBV10-3 and J is TRBJ2-1; D may be TRBD2 (7 bases). Deletions cut 11 bases from V and 7 bases from J, with 21 bases between. Germline lookup yields CDR1 ENHRY and CDR2 SYGVKD. The length of the CDR3 is 14 residues. CDR3 residues: CASRAGGAGNEQFF. CDR3 in DNA: TGTGCCTCCAGGGCTGGGGGGGCGGGAAATGAGCAGTTCTTC.

The rearrangement joins TRBV7-2 to TRBJ2-3; 12 positions match TRBD2. Trimming removed 4 bases from V and 5 bases from J; junction bases left unmatched: 7. The CDR3 sequence is 16 residues long. Germline V CDR1 and CDR2: SGHTA, FQGNSA. The CDR3 region has the DNA TGTGCCAGCAGCTCCCGACTAGCGGGAGTGGGAGATACGCAGTATTTT. Its protein is CASSSRLAGVGDTQYF.

This clonotype was counted ten times or more. The rearrangement links TRBV6-1 to TRBJ2-4; no reliable D call. The length of the CDR3 is 14 residues. V gave up 4 bases and J gave up 0 bases, with 7 bases separating them. Germline values: CDR1 MNHNS, CDR2 SASEGT. The CDR3 region has the DNA TGTGCCAGCAGTGGACGGCTAGCCAAAAACATTCAGTACTTC. It specifies CASSGRLAKNIQYF.

At least ten counts were recorded for this clonotype. V usage is TRBV7-2 and J usage is TRBJ1-3; D not resolved. V was clipped by 1 base and J by 1 base, with 8 bases between them. Germline V gene data show CDR1 as SGHTA and CDR2 as FQGNSA. CDR3 size: 15 residues. The CDR3 region has the DNA TGTGCCAGCAGCTTAGTAGCCGGTTCTGGAAACACCATATATTTT. This gives the protein CASSLVAGSGNTIYF.

DNA of the CDR3: TGTGCCAGGACCTTGAGGGGGGAAAAATACGAGCAGTACTTC. Encoded protein: CARTLRGEKYEQYF. V and J are TRBV6-4 and TRBJ2-7; D possibly matches TRBD1 or TRBD2 (6 bases each). This CDR3 is 14 amino acids long. Trimming pared 9 bases from V and 4 bases from J, leaving 19 bases between. The germline gives CDR1 MRHNA, CDR2 SNTAGT.

This clonotype has just a few counts. The V and J genes are TRBV28 and TRBJ2-1, with D hard to call. The CDR3 contains 13 residues. CDR1 is MDHEN, CDR2 SYDVKM, per germline. V was clipped by 7 bases and J by 3 bases, with 10 bases between them. As DNA, the CDR3 is TGTGCCAGCAACCCAAGCGTCTACAATGAGCAGTTCTTC. This gives the protein CASNPSVYNEQFF.

This clonotype has ten or more counts. The gene calls are TRBV6-2 or TRBV6-3 and TRBJ2-7; no reliable D call. Deletions cut 8 bases from V and 5 bases from J, with 13 bases between. Per the germline V gene, CDR1 is MNHEY and CDR2 is SVGEGT. CDR3 size: 12 residues. The CDR3 sequence is CASGILRNEQYF. DNA of the CDR3: TGTGCCAGCGGGATTCTAAGAAACGAGCAGTACTTC.

This clonotype has at least ten counts. The chain uses TRBV7-2 and TRBJ1-5, with D hard to call. Deletions cut 6 bases from V and 2 bases from J, with 11 bases between. Germline lookup yields CDR1 SGHTA and CDR2 FQGNSA. The CDR3 sequence is 14 residues long. The CDR3 here is CASSRPGGNQPQHF. The CDR3 DNA reads TGTGCCAGCAGTCGACCCGGTGGCAATCAGCCCCAGCATTTT. The full variable domain, with the rest looked up from reference TRBV7-2 and TRBJ1-5, is GAGVSQSPSNKVTEKGKDVELRCDPISGHTALYWYRQSLGQGLEFLIYFQGNSAPDKSGLPSDRFSAERTGGSVSTLTIQRTQQEDSAVYLCASSRPGGNQPQHFGDGTRLSIL.

CDR3 in DNA: TGTGCCAGCAGCCTATACCTAGCGGGGCCTTTCTACGAGCAGTACGTC. Protein: CASSLYLAGPFYEQYV. This chain joins TRBV11-3 and TRBJ2-7; 9 nucleotides match TRBD2. J was trimmed by 3 bases and V by 5 bases; bases with no gene match: 11. The CDR3 has 16 amino acids. CDR1 is SGHNT and CDR2 is YENEEA in the germline V gene.

This clonotype has ten or more counts. The V call is TRBV7-6, the J call TRBJ1-1, with TRBD1 as a possible D gene (6 bases). Germline V gene sequence: CDR1 SGHVS, CDR2 FNYEAQ. Trimming removed 3 bases from V and 3 bases from J, with 23 bases in between. This CDR3 spans 18 amino acids. DNA of the CDR3: TGTGCCAGCAGCTTTGGCCCAAACACAGGGATTGGGGACACTGAAGCTTTCTTT. Translated, it gives CASSFGPNTGIGDTEAFF.

This clonotype was recorded many times. This chain links TRBV6-5 with TRBJ1-1; D call uncertain. Looked up from germline, CDR1 is MNHEY and CDR2 is SVGAGI. Trimming left V 0 bases short and J 0 bases short, with 8 bases between. The CDR3 totals 15 residues. The chain's CDR3 is CASSYSGSLNTEAFF. Written as DNA, the CDR3 is TGTGCCAGCAGTTACTCGGGCAGCCTGAACACTGAAGCTTTCTTT.

In this sample, this clonotype turned up many times. The chain recombines TRBV7-9 with TRBJ2-5; D not certain. Between the trimmed V and J ends, which lost 4 bases and 1 base, there was a span of 10 bases. The germline V gene has CDR1 SEHNR and CDR2 FQNEAQ (reference sequence). The CDR3 contains 14 residues. CDR3 in amino acids: CASSSKGIQETQYF. The CDR3 DNA reads TGTGCCAGCAGCTCGAAAGGGATCCAAGAGACCCAGTACTTC.

The sample holds a few counts of this clonotype. This chain connects TRBV25-1 to TRBJ2-2, with 8 positions matching TRBD1. The germline V gene has CDR1 MGHDK and CDR2 SYGVNS. With 6 bases clipped from V and 5 bases from J, the junction kept 8 bases outside the gene matches. The CDR3 consists of 15 residues. As DNA, the CDR3 is TGTGCCAGCAGCTCCAGGGGGCCGGTGACCGGGGAGCTGTTTTTT. The encoded protein is CASSSRGPVTGELFF.